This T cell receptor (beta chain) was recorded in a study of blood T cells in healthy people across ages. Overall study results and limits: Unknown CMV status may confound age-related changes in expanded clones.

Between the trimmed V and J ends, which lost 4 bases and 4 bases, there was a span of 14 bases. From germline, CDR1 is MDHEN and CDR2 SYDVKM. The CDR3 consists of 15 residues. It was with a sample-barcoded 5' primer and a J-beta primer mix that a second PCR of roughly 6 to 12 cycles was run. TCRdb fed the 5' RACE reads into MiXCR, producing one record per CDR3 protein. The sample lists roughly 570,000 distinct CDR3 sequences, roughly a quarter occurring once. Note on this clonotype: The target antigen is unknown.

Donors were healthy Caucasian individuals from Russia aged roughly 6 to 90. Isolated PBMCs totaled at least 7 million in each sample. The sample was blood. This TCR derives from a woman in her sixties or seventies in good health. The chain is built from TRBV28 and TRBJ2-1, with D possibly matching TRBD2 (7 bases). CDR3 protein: CASSSLKGGYNEQFF. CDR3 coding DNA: TGTGCCAGCAGTTCCCTGAAGGGGGGGTACAATGAGCAGTTCTTC.